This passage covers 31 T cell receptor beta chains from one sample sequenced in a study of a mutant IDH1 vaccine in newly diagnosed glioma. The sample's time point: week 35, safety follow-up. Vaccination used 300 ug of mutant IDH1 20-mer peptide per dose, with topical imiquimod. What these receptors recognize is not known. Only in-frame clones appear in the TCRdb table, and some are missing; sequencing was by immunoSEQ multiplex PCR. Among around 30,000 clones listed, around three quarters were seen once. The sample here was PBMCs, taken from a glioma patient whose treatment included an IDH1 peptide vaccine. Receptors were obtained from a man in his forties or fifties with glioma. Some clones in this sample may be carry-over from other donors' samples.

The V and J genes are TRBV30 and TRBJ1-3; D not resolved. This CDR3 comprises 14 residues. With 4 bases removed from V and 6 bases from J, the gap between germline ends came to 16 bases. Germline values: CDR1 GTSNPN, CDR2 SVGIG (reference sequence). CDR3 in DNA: TGTGCCTGGAAAAACAGCCTTCGTGAAAACACCATATATTTT. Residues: CAWKNSLRENTIYF.

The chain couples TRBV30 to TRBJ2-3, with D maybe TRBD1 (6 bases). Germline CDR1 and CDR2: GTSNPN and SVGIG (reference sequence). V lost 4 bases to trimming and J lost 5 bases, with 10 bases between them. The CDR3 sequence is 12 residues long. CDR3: CAWNTGLDTQYF. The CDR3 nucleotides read TGTGCCTGGAATACAGGGTTAGATACGCAGTATTTT.

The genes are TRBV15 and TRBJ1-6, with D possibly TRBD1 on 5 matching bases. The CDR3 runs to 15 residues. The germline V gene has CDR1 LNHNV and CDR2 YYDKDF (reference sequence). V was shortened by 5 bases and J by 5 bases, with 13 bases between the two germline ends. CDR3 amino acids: CATSDRDRNNSPLHF. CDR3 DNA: TGTGCCACCAGCGATCGGGACCGCAATAATTCACCCCTCCACTTT.

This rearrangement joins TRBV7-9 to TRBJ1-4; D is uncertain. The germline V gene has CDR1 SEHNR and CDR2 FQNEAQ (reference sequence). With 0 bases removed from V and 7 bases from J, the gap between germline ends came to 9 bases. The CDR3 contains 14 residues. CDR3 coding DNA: TGTGCCAGCAGCTTAGCGGCAGGAGCTGAAAAACTGTTTTTT. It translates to CASSLAAGAEKLFF.

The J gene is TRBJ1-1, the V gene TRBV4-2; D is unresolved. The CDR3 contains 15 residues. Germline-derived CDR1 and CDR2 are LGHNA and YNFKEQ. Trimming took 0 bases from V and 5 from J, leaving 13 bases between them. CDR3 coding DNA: TGTGCCAGCAGCCAAGAAGGGTTCAGTAGGACTGAAGCTTTCTTT. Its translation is CASSQEGFSRTEAFF.

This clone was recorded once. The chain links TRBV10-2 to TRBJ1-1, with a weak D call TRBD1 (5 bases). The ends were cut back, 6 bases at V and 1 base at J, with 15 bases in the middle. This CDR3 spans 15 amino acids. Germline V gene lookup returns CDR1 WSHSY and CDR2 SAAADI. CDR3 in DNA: TGCGCCAGCAGGGCGGGGGACCTACGGAACACTGAAGCTTTCTTT. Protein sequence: CASRAGDLRNTEAFF.

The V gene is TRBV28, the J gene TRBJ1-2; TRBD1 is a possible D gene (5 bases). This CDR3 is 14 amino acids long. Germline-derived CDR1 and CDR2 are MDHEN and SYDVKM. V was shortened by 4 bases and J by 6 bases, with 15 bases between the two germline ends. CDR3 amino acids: CASSSRTGYDGYTF. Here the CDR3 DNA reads TGTGCCAGCAGTTCCAGAACAGGTTACGATGGCTACACCTTC.

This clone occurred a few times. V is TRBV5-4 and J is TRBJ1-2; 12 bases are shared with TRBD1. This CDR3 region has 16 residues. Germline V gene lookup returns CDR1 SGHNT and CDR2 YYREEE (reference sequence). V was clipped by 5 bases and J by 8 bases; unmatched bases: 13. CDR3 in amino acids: CASRQIPGQGAGGYTF. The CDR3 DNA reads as TGTGCCAGCAGACAAATCCCGGGACAGGGGGCCGGAGGCTACACCTTC. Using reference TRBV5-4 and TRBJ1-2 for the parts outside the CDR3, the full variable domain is ETGVTQSPTHLIKTRGQQVTLRCSSQSGHNTVSWYQQALGQGPQFIFQYYREEENGRGNFPPRFSGLQFPNYSSELNVNALELDDSALYLCASRQIPGQGAGGYTFGSGTRLTVV.

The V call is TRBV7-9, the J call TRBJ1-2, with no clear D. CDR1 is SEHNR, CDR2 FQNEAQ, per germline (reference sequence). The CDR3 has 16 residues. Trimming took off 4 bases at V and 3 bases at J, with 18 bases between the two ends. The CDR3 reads CASSSNRRRADYGYTF. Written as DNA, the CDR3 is TGTGCCAGCAGCTCGAACCGGAGAAGGGCGGACTATGGCTACACCTTC.

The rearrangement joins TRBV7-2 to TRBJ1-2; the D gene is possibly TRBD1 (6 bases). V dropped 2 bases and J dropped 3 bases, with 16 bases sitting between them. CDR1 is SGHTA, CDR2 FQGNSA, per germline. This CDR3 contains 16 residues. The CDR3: CASSLQPGGLDYGYTF. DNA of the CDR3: TGTGCCAGCAGCTTACAACCGGGGGGGCTCGACTATGGCTACACCTTC.

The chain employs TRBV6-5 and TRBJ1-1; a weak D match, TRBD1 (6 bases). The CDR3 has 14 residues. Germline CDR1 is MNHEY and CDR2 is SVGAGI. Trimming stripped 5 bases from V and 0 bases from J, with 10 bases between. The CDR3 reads CASSERQVNTEAFF. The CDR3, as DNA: TGTGCCAGCAGTGAACGACAGGTGAACACTGAAGCTTTCTTT.

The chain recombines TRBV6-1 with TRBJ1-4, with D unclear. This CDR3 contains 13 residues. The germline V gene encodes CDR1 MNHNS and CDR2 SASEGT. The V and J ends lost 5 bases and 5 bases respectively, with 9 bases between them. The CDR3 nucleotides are TGTGCCAGCAGTCCCGGACGGAATGAAAAACTGTTTTTT. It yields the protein CASSPGRNEKLFF.

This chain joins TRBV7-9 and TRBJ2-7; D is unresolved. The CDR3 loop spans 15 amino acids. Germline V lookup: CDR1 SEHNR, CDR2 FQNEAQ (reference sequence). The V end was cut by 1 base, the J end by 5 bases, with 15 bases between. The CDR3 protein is CASSLGSLRANEQYF. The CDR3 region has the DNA TGTGCCAGCAGCTTAGGGAGCCTCAGAGCCAACGAGCAGTACTTC.

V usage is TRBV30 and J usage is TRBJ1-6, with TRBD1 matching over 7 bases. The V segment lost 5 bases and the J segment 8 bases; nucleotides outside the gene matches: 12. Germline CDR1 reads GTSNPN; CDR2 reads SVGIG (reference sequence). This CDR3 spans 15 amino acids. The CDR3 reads CAWSTGPGIDSPLHF. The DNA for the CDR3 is TGTGCCTGGTCGACAGGGCCGGGGATAGATTCACCCCTCCACTTT.

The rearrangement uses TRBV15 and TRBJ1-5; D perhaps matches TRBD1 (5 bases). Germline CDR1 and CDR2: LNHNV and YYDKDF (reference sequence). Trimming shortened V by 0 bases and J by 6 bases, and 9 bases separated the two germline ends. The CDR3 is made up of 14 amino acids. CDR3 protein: CATSRDRGGQPQHF. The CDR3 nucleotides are TGTGCCACCAGCAGAGATCGCGGGGGTCAGCCCCAGCATTTT.

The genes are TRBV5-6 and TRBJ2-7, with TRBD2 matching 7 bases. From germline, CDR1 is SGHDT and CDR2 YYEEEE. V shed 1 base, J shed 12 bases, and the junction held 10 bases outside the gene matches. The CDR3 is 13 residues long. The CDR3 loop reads CASSLSGTHFLYF. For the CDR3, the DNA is TGTGCCAGCAGCTTGAGCGGGACCCATTTTCTGTACTTC. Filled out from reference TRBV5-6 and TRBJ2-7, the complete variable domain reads DAGVTQSPTHLIKTRGQQVTLRCSPKSGHDTVSWYQQALGQGPQFIFQYYEEEERQRGNFPDRFSGHQFPNYSSELNVNALLLGDSALYLCASSLSGTHFLYFGPGTRLTVT.

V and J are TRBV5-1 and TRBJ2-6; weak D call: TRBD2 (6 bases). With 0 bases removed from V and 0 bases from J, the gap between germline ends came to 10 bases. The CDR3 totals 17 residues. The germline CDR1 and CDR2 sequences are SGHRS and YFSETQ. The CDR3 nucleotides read TGCGCCAGCAGCTTGGTGGAGGGGAGCTCTGGGGCCAACGTCCTGACTTTC. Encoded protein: CASSLVEGSSGANVLTF.

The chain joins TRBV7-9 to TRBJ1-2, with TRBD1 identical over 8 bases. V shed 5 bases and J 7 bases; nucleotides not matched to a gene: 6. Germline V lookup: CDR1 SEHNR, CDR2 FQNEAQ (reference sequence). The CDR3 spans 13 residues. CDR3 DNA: TGTGCCAGCAGCCCACCGACAGGGGTTGGCTACACCTTC. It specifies CASSPPTGVGYTF.

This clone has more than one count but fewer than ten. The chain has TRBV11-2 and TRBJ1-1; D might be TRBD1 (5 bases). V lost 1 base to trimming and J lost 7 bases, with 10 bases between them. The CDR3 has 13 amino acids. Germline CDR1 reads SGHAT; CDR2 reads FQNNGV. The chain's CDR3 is CASSLVGHGEAFF. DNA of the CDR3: TGTGCCAGCAGCTTAGTAGGACACGGTGAAGCTTTCTTT.

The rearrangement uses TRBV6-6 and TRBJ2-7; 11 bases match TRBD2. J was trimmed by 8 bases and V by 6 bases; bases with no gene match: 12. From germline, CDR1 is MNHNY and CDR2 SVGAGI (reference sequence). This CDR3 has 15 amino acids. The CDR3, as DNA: TGTGCCAGCAGCCCCCTTCAACTAGCGGGGGAGCAGCAGTACTTC. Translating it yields CASSPLQLAGEQQYF.

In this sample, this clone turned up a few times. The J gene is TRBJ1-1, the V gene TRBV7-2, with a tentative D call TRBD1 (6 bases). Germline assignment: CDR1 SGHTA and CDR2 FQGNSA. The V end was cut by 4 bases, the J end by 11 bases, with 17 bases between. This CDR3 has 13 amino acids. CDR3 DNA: TGTGCCAGCAGCTCCACAGGGCCGGCGGTGGCTTTCTTT. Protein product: CASSSTGPAVAFF.

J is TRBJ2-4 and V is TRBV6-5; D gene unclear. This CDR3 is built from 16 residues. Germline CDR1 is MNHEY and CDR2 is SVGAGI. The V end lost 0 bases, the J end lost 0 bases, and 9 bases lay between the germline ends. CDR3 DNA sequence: TGTGCCAGCAGTTACTCCCCGGCGGCAGCCAAAAACATTCAGTACTTC. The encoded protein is CASSYSPAAAKNIQYF.

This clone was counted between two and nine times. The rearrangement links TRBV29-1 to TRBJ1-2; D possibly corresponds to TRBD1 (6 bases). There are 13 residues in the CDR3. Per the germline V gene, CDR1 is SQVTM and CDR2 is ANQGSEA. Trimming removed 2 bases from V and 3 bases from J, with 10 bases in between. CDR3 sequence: CSVERPGDYGYTF. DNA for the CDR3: TGCAGCGTTGAACGCCCAGGGGACTATGGCTACACCTTC.

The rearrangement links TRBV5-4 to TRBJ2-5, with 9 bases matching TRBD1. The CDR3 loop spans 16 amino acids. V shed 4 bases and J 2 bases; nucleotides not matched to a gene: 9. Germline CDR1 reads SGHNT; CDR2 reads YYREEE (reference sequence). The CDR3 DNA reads TGTGCCAGCAGCCTGGACAGGGGCCTAGGTCAAGAGACCCAGTACTTC. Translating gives CASSLDRGLGQETQYF.

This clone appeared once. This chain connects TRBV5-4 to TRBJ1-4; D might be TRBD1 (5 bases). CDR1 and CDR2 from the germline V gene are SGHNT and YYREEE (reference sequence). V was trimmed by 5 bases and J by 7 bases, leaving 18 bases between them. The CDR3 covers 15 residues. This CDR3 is CASSLSGTAGEKLFF. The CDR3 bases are TGTGCCAGCAGTTTATCCGGGACGGCCGGTGAAAAACTGTTTTTT.

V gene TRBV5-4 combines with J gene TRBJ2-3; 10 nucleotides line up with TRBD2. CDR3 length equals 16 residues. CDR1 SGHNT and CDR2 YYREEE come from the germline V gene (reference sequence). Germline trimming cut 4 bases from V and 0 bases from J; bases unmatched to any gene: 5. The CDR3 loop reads CASSVQRGGSTDTQYF. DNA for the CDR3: TGTGCCAGCAGCGTTCAGCGGGGGGGAAGCACAGATACGCAGTATTTT. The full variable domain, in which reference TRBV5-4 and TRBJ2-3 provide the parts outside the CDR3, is ETGVTQSPTHLIKTRGQQVTLRCSSQSGHNTVSWYQQALGQGPQFIFQYYREEENGRGNFPPRFSGLQFPNYSSELNVNALELDDSALYLCASSVQRGGSTDTQYFGPGTRLTVL.

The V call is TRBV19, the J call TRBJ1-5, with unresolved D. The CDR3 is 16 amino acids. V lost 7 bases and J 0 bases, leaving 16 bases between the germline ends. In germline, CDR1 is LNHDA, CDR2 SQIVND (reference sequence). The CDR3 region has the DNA TGTGCCAGTAAAATCCAAGCGGGGAATAGCAATCAGCCCCAGCATTTT. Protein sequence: CASKIQAGNSNQPQHF.

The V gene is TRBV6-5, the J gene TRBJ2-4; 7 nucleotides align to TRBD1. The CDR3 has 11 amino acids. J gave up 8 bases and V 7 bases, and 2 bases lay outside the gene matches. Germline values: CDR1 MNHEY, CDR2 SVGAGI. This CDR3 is CASKGAYIQYF. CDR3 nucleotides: TGTGCCAGCAAGGGGGCTTACATTCAGTACTTC.

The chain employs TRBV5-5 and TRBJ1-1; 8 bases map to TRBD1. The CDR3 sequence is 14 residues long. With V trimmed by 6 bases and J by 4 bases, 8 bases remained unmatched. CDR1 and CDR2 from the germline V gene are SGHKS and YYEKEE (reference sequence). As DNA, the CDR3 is TGTGCCAGCACTAGAGGACAGGGAGTCACTGAAGCTTTCTTT. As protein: CASTRGQGVTEAFF.

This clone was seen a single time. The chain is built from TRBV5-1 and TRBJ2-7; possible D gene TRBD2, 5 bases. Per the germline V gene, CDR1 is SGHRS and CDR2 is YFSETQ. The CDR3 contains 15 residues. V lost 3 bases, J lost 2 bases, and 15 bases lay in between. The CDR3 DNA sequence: TGCGCCAGCAGCTCCCTACCTAGCCCCACCTACGAGCAGTACTTC. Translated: CASSSLPSPTYEQYF.

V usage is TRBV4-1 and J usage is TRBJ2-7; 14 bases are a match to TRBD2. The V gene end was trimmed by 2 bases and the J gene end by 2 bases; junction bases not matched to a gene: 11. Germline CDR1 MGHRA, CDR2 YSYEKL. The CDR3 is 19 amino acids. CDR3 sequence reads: CASSQPPGLAGGSTYEQYF. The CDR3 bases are TGCGCCAGCAGCCAACCACCCGGACTAGCGGGGGGATCCACCTACGAGCAGTACTTC.